This T cell receptor beta chain was captured in a study of shared T cell receptors in the human thymus (dated by TCRdb to 2020 to 2023). Notes on the research overall: The study examined how self-reactive, shared T-cell receptor alpha chains are generated in the human thymus.

The CDR1 and CDR2 encoded by the germline V gene are SGDLS and YYNGEE. The CDR3 has 16 amino acids, counting the end cysteine and phenylalanine. Here the CDR3 DNA is all that survives: 48 bases in frame from base 1. Trimming leaves V shorter by 4 bases and J shorter by 3 bases, with the junction holding 9 bases beyond the gene matches. As concerns this clone: Its cognate antigen has yet to be identified. Base qualities were left out, and no much larger clone turns up one base away.

Libraries were built with the immunoSEQ multiplex PCR assay. TCRdb limited this immuneACCESS table to in-frame rearrangements with V and J called. A share of clones is missing; checked studies link under half to unresolved V genes, and the rest is unexplained. For this sample there are some 640,000 clones; roughly 86% appear just once. The top ten constitute roughly 0.0087% of the sample. These same data were also listed under a study on human thymus T cells. The second publication reports: Immunologically healthy infants undergoing open corrective cardiac surgery for congenital heart defects in Finland were used as donors. Thymus tissue was collected as surgical resects that were removed during corrective cardiac surgery. Biased V and J gene segment usage appeared to be present in both thymic and peripheral blood repertoires. The related research found that thymic TCR repertoires overlapped highly between unrelated individuals. The study characterized TCR alpha and beta repertoires from fewer than 10 infant thymus samples and a few related peripheral blood samples. Donor ages ranging from about 6 to 244 days were recorded, and several male and a couple of female infants were included in the cohort. Thymocytes were released mechanically from tissue and stored at -70 °C as pellets of roughly 9.5-32 million cells. A QIAsymphony instrument was used to extract genomic DNA from frozen cell pellets. The immunoSEQ multiplex PCR assay was used to amplify the TCRB and TCRAD loci from a standardized amount of quality-controlled genomic DNA. The V(D)J region was spanned by amplicons of a length sufficient to cover the CDR3 and to identify V and J genes. The commercial immunoSEQ service was used to sequence amplicons on an Illumina platform. Corrections for primer bias and sequencing errors followed previously described methods, while TCRAD and TCRB definitions were based on the IMGT database. immunoSEQ Analyzer 3.0 and VDJTools were used for repertoire analysis, which covered basic statistics, V/J segment usage, diversity estimates, rarefaction and pairwise overlap. To estimate diversity, the Chao1, ChaoE, Efron-Thisted, Shannon and inverse Simpson indices were applied, and diversity was also estimated on datasets down-sampled to the smallest sample. Repertoire overlap was assessed by strict matching of CDR3 nucleotide sequence, V gene and J gene, and clustering was done by Jaccard-based multidimensional scaling. On average, thymus samples yielded about 810,000 unique TCRB clonotypes, whereas blood samples yielded 75,000 to 95,000.

This receptor was taken from a boy younger than two with a congenital heart defect. Donor details come from another sample of the same person, matched by shared clones. The rearrangement combines TRBV9 with TRBJ2-1; 8 central nucleotides agree with TRBD1. The sample comprised thymocytes. The CDR3 has the sequence CASSIRVGQGYNEQFF. The nucleotides read TGTGCCAGCAGCATAAGGGTAGGACAGGGCTACAATGAGCAGTTCTTC. The CDR3, completed at both ends by the reference TRBV9 and TRBJ2-1 genes, gives the full variable domain DSGVTQTPKHLITATGQRVTLRCSPRSGDLSVYWYQQSLDQGLQFLIQYYNGEERAKGNILERFSAQQFPDLHSELNLSSLELGDSALYFCASSIRVGQGYNEQFFGPGTRLTVL.